This T cell receptor (beta chain) was profiled in a study of glioma-infiltrating T cells after dendritic cell vaccination. About the study: Dendritic cells derived from monocytes and pulsed with autologous tumor lysate formed the vaccine. Patients received three intradermal dendritic cell vaccine injections at biweekly intervals.

The data were produced by immunoSEQ multiplex PCR, yet TCRdb's version contains in-frame clones alone and is incomplete. Of about 38,000 clones in the sample, approximately 82% were seen once. Germline values: CDR1 GTSNPN, CDR2 SVGIG (reference sequence). After removal of 3 bases from V and 12 bases from J, the junction contained 11 bases not matched to a gene. The CDR3 spans 13 residues. This receptor was taken from a human donor with glioblastoma. This specimen consisted of blood, obtained before dendritic cell vaccination. The rearrangement uses TRBV30 and TRBJ1-2, with 9 bases that match TRBD1. Here the CDR3 reads CAWSKQGAPRDTF. The CDR3 nucleotides are TGTGCCTGGAGCAAACAGGGGGCACCCCGTGACACCTTC.